Listed here are 23 T cell receptor beta chains from one sample, sequenced in a study of blood T cells in healthy people across ages. Primers used in a second PCR of roughly 6 to 11 cycles were a sample-barcoded 5' primer and a J-beta primer mix. TCRdb reprocessed the 5' RACE reads via MiXCR and lists one record per CDR3 protein. Among 630,000 or so distinct CDR3 sequences listed, less than 40% were seen once. Sequences were obtained from blood. These receptors all stem from a woman over 75 in good health.

This clonotype has ten or more counts. The J gene is TRBJ2-1, the V gene TRBV3-1; TRBD2 is a possible D gene (5 bases). V was shortened by 1 base and J by 1 base, with 8 bases between the two germline ends. The CDR3 extends over 15 amino acids. Germline assignment: CDR1 LGHDT and CDR2 YNNKEL (reference sequence). CDR3 region: CASSQGTGSYNEQFF. The CDR3 DNA follows: TGTGCCAGCAGCCAAGGGACGGGATCCTACAATGAGCAGTTCTTC.

This clonotype was observed many times. A much larger clone is a single base away; this may be a read error. This rearrangement joins TRBV15 to TRBJ2-1, with D possibly TRBD2 on 5 matching bases. The J call may be faulty, since TRBJ2-7 better matches the DNA end. CDR1 LNHNV and CDR2 YYDKDF come from the germline V gene (reference sequence). The CDR3 extends over 15 amino acids. For the CDR3, the DNA is TGTGCCACCAGCAAGGAGGATGCGTCCTACAATGAGCAGTACTTC. Translation: CATSKEDASYNEQYF.

This sequence joins TRBV7-2 and TRBJ2-1; TRBD2 agrees at 10 bases. The germline V gene has CDR1 SGHTA and CDR2 FQGNSA. The CDR3 sequence is 14 residues long. V lost 5 bases and J lost 7; bases outside the gene matches: 5. The CDR3 here is CASSGTSVGNEQFF. In nucleotides, the CDR3 is TGTGCCAGCAGCGGGACTAGCGTGGGTAATGAGCAGTTCTTC.

This clonotype was seen at least ten times. The chain carries TRBV20-1 and TRBJ2-3; 8 nucleotides align to TRBD2. CDR1 and CDR2 from the germline V gene are DFQATT and SNEGSKA (reference sequence). Trimming removed 0 bases from V and 2 bases from J; junction bases left unmatched: 7. This CDR3 has 16 amino acids. CDR3 DNA: TGCAGTGCTAGAGATGCACTAGCGGAGATCACAGATACGCAGTATTTT. Translating gives CSARDALAEITDTQYF.

The V and J genes are TRBV7-2 and TRBJ2-4; 12 positions match TRBD2. Germline CDR1 and CDR2: SGHTA and FQGNSA. This CDR3 is 17 amino acids long. With 5 bases clipped from V and 7 bases from J, the junction kept 12 bases outside the gene matches. For the CDR3, the DNA is TGTGCCAGCAGCCCTGCCGGGACTAGCGGGTTGGGGAACATTCAGTACTTC. Protein: CASSPAGTSGLGNIQYF. The whole variable domain, remainder taken from reference TRBV7-2 and TRBJ2-4, is GAGVSQSPSNKVTEKGKDVELRCDPISGHTALYWYRQSLGQGLEFLIYFQGNSAPDKSGLPSDRFSAERTGGSVSTLTIQRTQQEDSAVYLCASSPAGTSGLGNIQYFGAGTRLSVL.

This chain uses TRBV5-4 with TRBJ2-3; 11 nucleotides match TRBD2. This CDR3 has 17 residues. With V trimmed by 4 bases and J by 2 bases, 9 bases remained unmatched. The germline CDR1 and CDR2 sequences are SGHNT and YYREEE (reference sequence). The CDR3 DNA is TGTGCCAGCAGCCAACCGGGACTAGCGGTTTTCACAGATACGCAGTATTTT. Its translation: CASSQPGLAVFTDTQYF.

Ten or more counts support this clonotype. For the CDR3, the DNA is TGCAGTGCTTCCGGGACAGGGGAAGAGACCCAGTACTTC. It is translated as CSASGTGEETQYF. The V gene is TRBV20-1, the J gene TRBJ2-5; 10 nucleotides line up with TRBD1. Germline V gives CDR1 DFQATT, CDR2 SNEGSKA (reference sequence). J lost 3 bases, V lost 5 bases, and 3 bases had no gene match. This CDR3 has 13 amino acids.

Only a few counts were recorded for this clonotype. This rearrangement joins TRBV5-1 to TRBJ1-1, with 7 bases aligning to TRBD1. Germline loops: CDR1 SGHRS, CDR2 YFSETQ. The V gene end was trimmed by 0 bases and the J gene end by 4 bases; junction bases not matched to a gene: 6. The CDR3 covers 15 residues. The CDR3 sequence is CASSLAGGGGTEAFF. CDR3 nucleotide sequence: TGCGCCAGCAGCTTGGCAGGGGGAGGGGGCACTGAAGCTTTCTTT. The whole variable domain, remainder taken from reference TRBV5-1 and TRBJ1-1, is KAGVTQTPRYLIKTRGQQVTLSCSPISGHRSVSWYQQTPGQGLQFLFEYFSETQRNKGNFPGRFSGRQFSNSRSEMNVSTLELGDSALYLCASSLAGGGGTEAFFGQGTRLTVV.

The V gene is TRBV28, the J gene TRBJ2-4, with D tentatively TRBD1 (5 bases). V was clipped by 10 bases and J by 9 bases, with 13 bases between them. From germline, CDR1 is MDHEN and CDR2 SYDVKM. The CDR3 covers 11 residues. The CDR3 loop is CATQTAGIQYF. The CDR3 region has the DNA TGTGCCACGCAGACAGCCGGCATTCAGTACTTC.

This clonotype occurred a few times. V gene TRBV6-5 combines with J gene TRBJ1-6, with 7 bases aligning to TRBD1. J lost 7 bases, V lost 0 bases, and 9 bases had no gene match. The CDR3 length is 17 residues. The germline gives CDR1 MNHEY, CDR2 SVGAGI. The CDR3 coding sequence is TGTGCCAGCAGTTACTCGATAGGACAGGCGATCAATTCACCCCTCCACTTT. The encoded protein is CASSYSIGQAINSPLHF.

In its sample, this clonotype was seen a few times. This chain uses TRBV2 with TRBJ2-1; 7 bases are shared with TRBD1. CDR3 size: 14 residues. Germline CDR1 is SNHLY and CDR2 is FYNNEI. Germline trimming cut 7 bases from V and 9 bases from J; bases unmatched to any gene: 12. The CDR3 nucleotides read TGTGCCAGCACCACCGTGAGGGGGCAGGGTGAGCAGTTCTTC. Protein sequence: CASTTVRGQGEQFF.

This clonotype was picked up many times. The chain employs TRBV5-1 and TRBJ2-5, with a tentative D call TRBD2 (6 bases). Germline CDR1 reads SGHRS; CDR2 reads YFSETQ. V gave up 0 bases and J gave up 0 bases, with 15 bases separating them. The CDR3 has 17 residues. Here the CDR3 DNA reads TGCGCCAGCAGCTTGGGTGTCCTAGCGATGTACCAAGAGACCCAGTACTTC. It translates to CASSLGVLAMYQETQYF.

This clonotype appeared many times. V and J are TRBV29-1 and TRBJ2-5; D uncertain. CDR1 and CDR2 from the germline V gene are SQVTM and ANQGSEA. The CDR3 is made up of 14 amino acids. The CDR3 sequence: CMRIYIYFQETQYF. For the CDR3, the DNA is TGCATGCGAATTTACATCTACTTCCAAGAGACCCAGTACTTC.

This clonotype has ten or more counts. The chain combines TRBV18 with TRBJ2-3; D might be TRBD1 or TRBD2, each matching 6 bases. The CDR3 extends over 13 amino acids. V was shortened by 0 bases and J by 13 bases, with 14 bases between the two germline ends. Germline lookup yields CDR1 KGHSH and CDR2 LQKENI. CDR3 sequence (DNA): TGTGCCAGCTCACCACCGAACGACGGGGGCAAGTATTTT. This gives the protein CASSPPNDGGKYF.

This clonotype was counted many times. The chain has TRBV5-4 and TRBJ2-3; D is unclear. The CDR3 loop spans 14 amino acids. With 3 bases removed from V and 6 bases from J, the gap between germline ends came to 14 bases. Germline CDR1 SGHNT, CDR2 YYREEE (reference sequence). CDR3 amino acids: CASSSSGPLDTQYF. CDR3 DNA sequence: TGTGCCAGCAGCTCCTCCGGCCCTCTCGATACGCAGTATTTT.

Comments on this clonotype: Relative to the germline gene, one junction end is altered; a read error may explain this. CDR3 loop: CASSPPGVGLVGNERFF. CDR3 nucleotide sequence: TGTGCCAGCAGCCCGCCCGGGGTGGGATTAGTCGGCAATGAGCGGTTCTTC. J is TRBJ2-1 and V is TRBV7-2; weak D call: TRBD2 (5 bases). The CDR3 is 17 amino acids. Germline CDR1 reads SGHTA; CDR2 reads FQGNSA.

This chain links TRBV9 with TRBJ1-1; TRBD1 matches at 7 bases. Germline CDR1 SGDLS, CDR2 YYNGEE. Losses at the gene ends were 2 bases for V and 2 bases for J; bases not matched to a gene: 6. The CDR3 contains 15 residues. The CDR3 nucleotides are TGTGCCAGCAGCGTCAGGGACAGACAAAACACTGAAGCTTTCTTT. Residues: CASSVRDRQNTEAFF.

This clonotype came up many times. The chain links TRBV20-1 to TRBJ2-3, with D possibly being TRBD2 (5 bases). The CDR3 is made up of 16 amino acids. The V gene's germline CDR1 is DFQATT and CDR2 SNEGSKA (reference sequence). The V end was cut by 0 bases, the J end by 1 base, with 14 bases between. The CDR3 region is CSARDRTWQGTDTQYF. The CDR3 DNA reads TGCAGTGCTAGAGATCGGACTTGGCAAGGCACAGATACGCAGTATTTT.

This chain connects TRBV27 to TRBJ2-1; D is ambiguous. This CDR3 has 12 amino acids. Trimming cost V 1 base and J 12 bases, with 10 bases left between them. Germline lookup yields CDR1 MNHEY and CDR2 SMNVEV (reference sequence). The CDR3 loop is CASSLFAGGQFF. CDR3 nucleotide sequence: TGTGCCAGCAGTTTATTCGCCGGTGGGCAGTTCTTC.

Ten or more counts support this clonotype. The V call is TRBV28, the J call TRBJ2-3, with D possibly matching TRBD1 (6 bases). V was clipped by 3 bases and J by 7 bases, with 20 bases between them. From germline, CDR1 is MDHEN and CDR2 SYDVKM. This CDR3 contains 16 residues. CDR3 sequence reads: CASSLDLSHTGYTQYF. The CDR3 region has the DNA TGTGCCAGCAGTTTGGATCTGTCACACACAGGGTATACGCAGTATTTT.

This clonotype showed up many times. This sequence joins TRBV6-5 and TRBJ2-5; TRBD1 or TRBD2 may be the D gene (5 bases each). Trimming pared 4 bases from V and 1 base from J, leaving 13 bases between. This CDR3 has 15 residues. CDR1 and CDR2 from the germline V gene are MNHEY and SVGAGI. The CDR3 reads CASSSTGRIQETQYF. The DNA of the CDR3 is TGTGCCAGCAGTTCCACGGGACGTATCCAAGAGACCCAGTACTTC.

A remark on this clonotype: A junction boundary mismatches the germline segment, possibly from a read error. This chain links TRBV4-2 with TRBJ1-1; 11 bases are a match to TRBD1. The CDR3 has 18 amino acids. Germline values: CDR1 LGHNA, CDR2 YNFKEQ. CDR3 in amino acids: CASRQGQGAGRGYTGAFF. CDR3 DNA sequence: TGTGCCAGCAGACAAGGACAGGGGGCGGGACGGGGGTACACTGGAGCTTTCTTT.

This clonotype has a single count. This clone may be a read error of a much larger clone one base away. V is TRBV4-1 and J is TRBJ2-1, with unresolved D. Per the germline V gene, CDR1 is MGHRA and CDR2 is YSYEKL. The CDR3 extends over 12 amino acids. The CDR3 loop is CASSHNYNGQFF. CDR3 in DNA: TGCGCCAGCAGCCATAACTACAATGGGCAGTTCTTC.